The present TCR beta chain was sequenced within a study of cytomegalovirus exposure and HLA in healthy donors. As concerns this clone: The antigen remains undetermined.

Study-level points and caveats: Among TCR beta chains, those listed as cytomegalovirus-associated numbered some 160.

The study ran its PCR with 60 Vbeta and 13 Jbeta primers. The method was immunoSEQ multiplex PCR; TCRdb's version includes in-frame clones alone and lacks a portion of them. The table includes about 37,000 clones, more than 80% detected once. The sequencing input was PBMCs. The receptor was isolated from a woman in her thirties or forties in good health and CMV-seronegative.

Here the CDR3 DNA reads TGTGCCAGCAGCGAAGGGGATACAACTAATGAAAAACTGTTTTTT. It is translated as CASSEGDTTNEKLFF. The rearrangement uses TRBV7-2 and TRBJ1-4, with a tentative D call TRBD1 (5 bases). V dropped 5 bases and J dropped 0 bases, with 10 bases sitting between them. Germline V CDR1 and CDR2: SGHTA, FQGNSA. The CDR3 has 15 residues.